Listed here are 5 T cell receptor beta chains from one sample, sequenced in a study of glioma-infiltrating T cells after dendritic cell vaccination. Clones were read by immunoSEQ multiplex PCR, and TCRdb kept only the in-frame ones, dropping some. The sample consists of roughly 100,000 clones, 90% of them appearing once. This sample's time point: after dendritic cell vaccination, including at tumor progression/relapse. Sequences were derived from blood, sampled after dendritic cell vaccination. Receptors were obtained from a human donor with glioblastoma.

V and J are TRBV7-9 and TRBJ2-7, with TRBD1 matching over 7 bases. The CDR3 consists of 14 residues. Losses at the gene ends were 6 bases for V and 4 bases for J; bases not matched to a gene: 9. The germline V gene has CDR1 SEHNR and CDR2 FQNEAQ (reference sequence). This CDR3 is CASRQTGPPYEQYF. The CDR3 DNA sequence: TGTGCCAGCAGGCAGACAGGGCCCCCTTACGAGCAGTACTTC.

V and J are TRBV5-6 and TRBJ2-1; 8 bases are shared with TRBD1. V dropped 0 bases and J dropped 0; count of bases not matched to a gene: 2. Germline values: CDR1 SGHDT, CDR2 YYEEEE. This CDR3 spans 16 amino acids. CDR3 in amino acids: CASSLAGTGSYNEQFF. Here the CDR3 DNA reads TGTGCCAGCAGCTTGGCAGGGACAGGCTCCTACAATGAGCAGTTCTTC.

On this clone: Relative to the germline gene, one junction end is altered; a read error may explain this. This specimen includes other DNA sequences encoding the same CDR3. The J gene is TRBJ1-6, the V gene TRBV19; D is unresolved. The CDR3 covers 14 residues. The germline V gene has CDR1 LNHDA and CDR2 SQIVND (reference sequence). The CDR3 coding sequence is TGTGCCAGTAGTATTTCGTCCTATAATTCCCCCCTCCACTTT. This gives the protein CASSISSYNSPLHF.

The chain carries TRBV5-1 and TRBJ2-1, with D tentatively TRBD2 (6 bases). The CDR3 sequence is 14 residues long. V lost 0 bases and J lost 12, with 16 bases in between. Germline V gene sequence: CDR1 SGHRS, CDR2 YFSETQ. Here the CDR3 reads CASSLGGSAGRQFF. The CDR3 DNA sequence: TGCGCCAGCAGCTTGGGGGGGTCTGCGGGGCGGCAGTTCTTC.

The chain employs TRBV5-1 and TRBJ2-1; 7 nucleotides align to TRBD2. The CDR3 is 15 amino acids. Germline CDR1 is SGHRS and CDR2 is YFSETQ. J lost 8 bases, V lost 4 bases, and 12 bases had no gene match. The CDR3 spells CASSLWRESMDEQFF. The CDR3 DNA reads TGCGCCAGCAGCCTTTGGCGGGAGTCTATGGATGAGCAGTTCTTC.